In its sample, the clone carrying this T cell receptor (beta chain) was seen many times. No conserved phenylalanine or tryptophan is present at the end of the CDR3, so a read error is the likely explanation. Beta-chain TCR CDR3 regions were amplified from RNA transcripts. HTBI-primed RT-PCR formed the first round, and a multiplex PCR formed the second. TCRdb re-called the multiplex PCR reads with MiXCR, one entry per CDR3 protein. The sample has some 360,000 distinct CDR3 sequences; about 18% are singletons. Germline V gene data show CDR1 as MDHEN and CDR2 as SYDVKM. The CDR3 extends over 14 amino acids. The V end lost 6 bases, the J end lost 1 base, and 13 bases lay between the germline ends. These data belong to a study of Graves' ophthalmopathy and Graves' hyperthyroidism.

The TCR was taken from an adult woman with stable Graves' hyperthyroidism. The material sequenced was peripheral blood. The chain is built from TRBV28 and TRBJ2-7; D is possibly TRBD1 (6 bases). CDR3 coding DNA: TGTGCCAGCAGAAACAGGGTTGTATCCTACGAGCAGTACTCC. Protein sequence: CASRNRVVSYEQYS.